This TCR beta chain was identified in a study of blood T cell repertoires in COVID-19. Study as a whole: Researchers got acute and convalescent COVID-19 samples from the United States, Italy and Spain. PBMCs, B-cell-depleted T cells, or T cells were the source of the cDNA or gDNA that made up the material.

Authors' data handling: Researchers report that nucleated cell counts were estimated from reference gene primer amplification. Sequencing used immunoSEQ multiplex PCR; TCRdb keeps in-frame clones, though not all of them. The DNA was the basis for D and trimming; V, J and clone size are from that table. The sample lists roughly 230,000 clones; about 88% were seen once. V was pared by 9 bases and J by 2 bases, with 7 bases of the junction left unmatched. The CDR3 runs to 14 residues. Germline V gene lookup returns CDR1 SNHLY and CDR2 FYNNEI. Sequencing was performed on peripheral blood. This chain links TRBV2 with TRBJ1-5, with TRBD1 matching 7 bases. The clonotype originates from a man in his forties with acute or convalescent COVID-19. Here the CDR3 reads CASQQGTGNQPQHF. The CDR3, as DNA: TGTGCCAGTCAACAGGGGACTGGCAATCAGCCCCAGCATTTT.